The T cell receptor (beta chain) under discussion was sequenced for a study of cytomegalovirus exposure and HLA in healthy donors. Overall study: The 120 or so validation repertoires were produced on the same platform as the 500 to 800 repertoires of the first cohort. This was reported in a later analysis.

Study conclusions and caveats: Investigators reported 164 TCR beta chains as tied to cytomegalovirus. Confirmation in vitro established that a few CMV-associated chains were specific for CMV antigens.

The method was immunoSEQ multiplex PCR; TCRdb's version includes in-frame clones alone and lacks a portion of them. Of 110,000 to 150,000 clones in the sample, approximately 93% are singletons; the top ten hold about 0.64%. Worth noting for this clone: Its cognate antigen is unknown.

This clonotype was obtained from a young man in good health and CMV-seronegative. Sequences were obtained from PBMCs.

The CDR3 DNA follows: TGTGCCACCAGCAGAGATCTCGGAGGGGTCTCTGGAAACACCATATATTTT. This translates into CATSRDLGGVSGNTIYF. This chain connects TRBV15 to TRBJ1-3; D may be TRBD1 (5 bases). This CDR3 region has 17 residues. Germline-derived CDR1 and CDR2 are LNHNV and YYDKDF (reference sequence). V was pared by 0 bases and J by 0 bases, with 12 bases between.